The 14 T cell receptor beta chains below were found in one sample sequenced in a study of ipilimumab plus nivolumab after autologous stem cell transplantation. Sequencing was performed with immunoSEQ multiplex PCR; in TCRdb, only in-frame clones are kept and a portion is missing. The sample includes 10,000 or so clones, 69% seen only once; the top ten take 28%. The sequences come from PBMCs, collected in a trial of ipilimumab plus nivolumab as post-transplant consolidation. The receptors shown here come from a male donor with diffuse large B-cell lymphoma.

The chain is built from TRBV10-3 and TRBJ1-3; 7 bases map to TRBD1. The CDR3 totals 13 residues. Germline CDR1 reads ENHRY; CDR2 reads SYGVKD. J was trimmed by 3 bases and V by 7 bases; bases with no gene match: 3. This chain's CDR3 is CAIKDRVGNTIYF. The CDR3 DNA reads TGTGCCATCAAAGACAGGGTTGGAAACACCATATATTTT.

V usage is TRBV14 and J usage is TRBJ2-5; possibly TRBD2 for D (5 bases). The CDR3 is 13 residues long. Germline loops: CDR1 SGHDN, CDR2 FVKESK. V was shortened by 3 bases and J by 4 bases, with 9 bases between the two germline ends. The CDR3 protein is CASSQFSVETQYF. The CDR3 nucleotides are TGTGCCAGCAGCCAGTTTAGCGTAGAGACCCAGTACTTC.

This clone was seen ten or more times. The CDR3 region has the DNA TGTGCCAGCAGCTTAGTTAGCGGGACAAGCACAGATACGCAGTATTTT. Translation gives CASSLVSGTSTDTQYF. This rearrangement joins TRBV13 to TRBJ2-3, with 8 bases identical to TRBD2. Trimming cost V 1 base and J 0 bases; bases outside gene matches: 3. The CDR3 runs to 16 residues. CDR1 is PRHDT and CDR2 is FYEKMQ in the germline V gene (reference sequence).

The CDR3 bases are TGCGCCAGCAGCTTGAATCGGGACCGGACTCCGTACAATGAGCAGTTCTTC. Its protein product is CASSLNRDRTPYNEQFF. The chain couples TRBV5-1 to TRBJ2-1, with D perhaps given as TRBD1 or TRBD2 (5 bases each). CDR3 size: 17 residues. The germline V and J ends were trimmed by 1 base and 4 bases, with 18 bases remaining between them. Germline V lookup: CDR1 SGHRS, CDR2 YFSETQ.

The V gene is TRBV18, the J gene TRBJ2-5, with unresolved D. Trimming removed 4 bases at V and 0 bases at J, with 9 bases between. CDR3 length equals 14 residues. Per the germline V gene, CDR1 is KGHSH and CDR2 is LQKENI. The CDR3, as DNA: TGTGCCAGCTCACAGAGACGGAACCAAGAGACCCAGTACTTC. As protein: CASSQRRNQETQYF.

The chain is built from TRBV11-2 and TRBJ1-6; 9 nucleotides agree with TRBD1. Germline V CDR1 and CDR2: SGHAT, FQNNGV. V trimming: 3 bases; J trimming: 9 bases; junction bases outside the gene matches: 6. The CDR3 length is 15 residues. The CDR3 sequence: CASSLSGTGLSPLHF. CDR3 DNA: TGTGCCAGCAGCTTGTCCGGGACAGGGCTTTCACCCCTCCACTTT.

This clone has just a few counts. The CDR3 DNA reads as TGTGCCAGTAGTATAGGGCGCAGGTTTAATTCACCCCTCCACTTT. Amino acid sequence: CASSIGRRFNSPLHF. J is TRBJ1-6 and V is TRBV19; D is uncertain. Per the germline V gene, CDR1 is LNHDA and CDR2 is SQIVND (reference sequence). The V end was cut by 1 base, the J end by 6 bases, with 10 bases between. CDR3 length equals 15 residues.

The chain recombines TRBV25-1 with TRBJ1-6, with D tentatively TRBD1 (5 bases). CDR1 MGHDK and CDR2 SYGVNS come from the germline V gene. V was trimmed by 2 bases and J by 4 bases, leaving 9 bases between them. The CDR3 consists of 15 residues. DNA for the CDR3: TGTGCCAGCAGTGAAGGGGGGGGTTATAATTCACCCCTCCACTTT. Its translation: CASSEGGGYNSPLHF.

This chain connects TRBV9 to TRBJ2-1; 7 bases align to TRBD1. In germline, CDR1 is SGDLS, CDR2 YYNGEE. V gave up 4 bases and J gave up 3 bases; unmatched junction bases: 10. CDR3 size: 16 residues. The chain's CDR3 is CASSKDRPPFYNEQFF. CDR3 in DNA: TGTGCCAGCAGCAAGGACAGGCCCCCTTTCTACAATGAGCAGTTCTTC.

The rearrangement uses TRBV9 and TRBJ2-7; 7 bases align to TRBD1. Trimming took 0 bases from V and 6 from J; bases not matched to a gene: 15. CDR1 is SGDLS, CDR2 YYNGEE, per germline. This CDR3 has 17 residues. CDR3 loop: CASSVGAFEGAIPEQYF. In DNA form, the CDR3 reads TGTGCCAGCAGCGTAGGGGCATTTGAGGGGGCGATTCCCGAGCAGTACTTC.

The chain carries TRBV7-8 and TRBJ2-2; no clear D gene. Trimming left V 1 base short and J 3 bases short, with 12 bases between. The CDR3 sequence is 16 residues long. Germline V lookup: CDR1 SGHVS, CDR2 FQNEAQ. CDR3 protein: CASSLVSYGYTGELFF. CDR3 nucleotide sequence: TGTGCCAGCAGCTTAGTATCCTACGGGTACACCGGGGAGCTGTTTTTT. The variable domain in full, with the rest retrieved from reference TRBV7-8 and TRBJ2-2, is GAGVSQSPRYKVAKRGQDVALRCDPISGHVSLFWYQQALGQGPEFLTYFQNEAQLDKSGLPSDRFFAERPEGSVSTLKIQRTQQEDSAVYLCASSLVSYGYTGELFFGEGSRLTVL.

This clone was observed a handful of times. The chain is built from TRBV4-1 and TRBJ2-1; perhaps TRBD1 as D (6 bases). The V end was cut by 8 bases, the J end by 10 bases, with 15 bases between. There are 12 residues in the CDR3. Germline V gives CDR1 MGHRA, CDR2 YSYEKL. CDR3 residues: CASASTGWEQFF. The CDR3 DNA follows: TGCGCCAGCGCCTCGACAGGCTGGGAGCAGTTCTTC.

The genes are TRBV10-3 and TRBJ1-6, with D maybe TRBD1 (5 bases). The germline gives CDR1 ENHRY, CDR2 SYGVKD. The V end was cut by 6 bases, the J end by 5 bases, with 5 bases between. This CDR3 region has 12 residues. The CDR3 nucleotides are TGTGCCATCAGACAGGATAATTCACCCCTCCACTTT. Protein sequence: CAIRQDNSPLHF.

The chain is built from TRBV5-1 and TRBJ2-1; TRBD2 matches at 9 bases. This CDR3 comprises 21 residues. Germline assignment: CDR1 SGHRS and CDR2 YFSETQ. Trimming at V came to 0 bases and at J to 0 bases, leaving 16 bases not matched to a gene. CDR3 loop: CASSLEGFGGGAFGSYNEQFF. As DNA, the CDR3 is TGCGCCAGCAGCTTGGAAGGGTTTGGCGGGGGGGCTTTTGGCTCCTACAATGAGCAGTTCTTC. The full variable domain, completed using reference TRBV5-1 and TRBJ2-1, is KAGVTQTPRYLIKTRGQQVTLSCSPISGHRSVSWYQQTPGQGLQFLFEYFSETQRNKGNFPGRFSGRQFSNSRSEMNVSTLELGDSALYLCASSLEGFGGGAFGSYNEQFFGPGTRLTVL.